Listed below are T cell receptor beta chains from one sample, sequenced in a study of a mutant IDH1 vaccine in newly diagnosed glioma. Assay used: immunoSEQ multiplex PCR; TCRdb lists only in-frame clones, some missing. Found here are around 62,000 clones, approximately 91% of them singletons; the top ten hold around 1.9%. Their target antigens are unknown. The starting material was PBMCs, obtained from a glioma patient whose treatment included an IDH1 peptide vaccine. These receptors were collected from a middle-aged man with glioma. CDR3s include the opening cysteine and the closing phenylalanine or tryptophan. The D gene is left open where the match is weak. Rows may omit the clone size; those that give it use once, few, many or a size class.

D	J	V	length	size	CDR3
-	TRBJ1-3	TRBV6-1	15	-	CASKVREAGGNTIYF
TRBD2	TRBJ2-1	TRBV7-2	15	-	CASSLALAGGNEQFF
TRBD1	TRBJ2-2	TRBV28	14	-	CASSDRGRTGELFF
-	TRBJ1-5	TRBV2	15	-	CASRGDSWGNQPQHF
TRBD1	TRBJ1-2	TRBV7-9	16	-	CASSPTPGQGNYGYTF
-	TRBJ1-2	TRBV4-1	15	-	CASSPGLTSLYGYTF
TRBD1	TRBJ1-1	TRBV6-5	14	-	CASTYRGSVTEAFF
TRBD2	TRBJ2-1	TRBV27	16	few	CASSLLRLAGVYEQFF
-	TRBJ1-6	TRBV5-4	15	-	CASSPQAGINSPLHF
-	TRBJ1-1	TRBV2	13	-	CASRQFPNTEAFF
TRBD1	TRBJ2-2	TRBV19	17	-	CASSIIQGAYDTGELFF
-	TRBJ1-1	TRBV9	18	once	CASSVFLGLGIGGTEAFF
-	TRBJ1-2	TRBV28	12	-	CASTINDYGYTF